These 9 T cell receptor beta chains were all obtained from the same sample, sequenced in a study of cytomegalovirus exposure and HLA in healthy donors. The repertoire was sequenced with immunoSEQ multiplex PCR; TCRdb's copy has only in-frame clones and lacks some. The table shows fewer than 250,000 clones, with roughly 89% occurring only once. The sequenced material came from PBMCs. The receptor set was obtained from a man in his late teens or twenties in good health and CMV-seronegative.

The rearrangement uses TRBV6-1 and TRBJ1-6; 7 positions match TRBD1. The CDR3 has 14 amino acids. J was trimmed by 10 bases and V by 5 bases; bases with no gene match: 8. The germline V gene has CDR1 MNHNS and CDR2 SASEGT. The CDR3 nucleotides are TGTGCCAGCAGTCTTGACAGGGTAGAGTCACCCCTCCACTTT. It codes for CASSLDRVESPLHF.

This clone appeared a single time. The chain employs TRBV29-1 and TRBJ1-1; 10 positions match TRBD1. Germline values: CDR1 SQVTM, CDR2 ANQGSEA. V gave up 3 bases and J gave up 3 bases; unmatched junction bases: 4. The CDR3 contains 14 residues. The CDR3 coding sequence is TGCAGCGTTGATATAGGGACAGGGGACACTGAAGCTTTCTTT. Encoded protein: CSVDIGTGDTEAFF.

The genes are TRBV6-5 and TRBJ1-1; TRBD1 matches 7 bases. The V gene's germline CDR1 is MNHEY and CDR2 SVGAGI. V was clipped by 7 bases and J by 0 bases; unmatched bases: 5. CDR3 length: 14 amino acids. Here the CDR3 DNA reads TGTGCCAGCAATCCGACAGGGATGAACACTGAAGCTTTCTTT. Residues: CASNPTGMNTEAFF.

The chain links TRBV9 to TRBJ1-1; D is ambiguous. The CDR3 length is 14 residues. V was trimmed by 0 bases and J by 0 bases, leaving 6 bases between them. Germline values: CDR1 SGDLS, CDR2 YYNGEE. CDR3 region: CASSVDHMNTEAFF. The CDR3 DNA sequence: TGTGCCAGCAGCGTAGATCACATGAACACTGAAGCTTTCTTT.

The V and J genes are TRBV14 and TRBJ2-1; the match to TRBD2 covers 7 bases. The CDR3 is made up of 13 amino acids. Trimming removed 11 bases from V and 2 bases from J; junction bases left unmatched: 6. CDR1 is SGHDN, CDR2 FVKESK, per germline. The CDR3 sequence: CASRGTTYNEQFF. The CDR3 coding sequence is TGTGCCTCCCGGGGGACTACCTACAATGAGCAGTTCTTC.

The J gene is TRBJ2-3, the V gene TRBV6-5, with unresolved D. The V gene's germline CDR1 is MNHEY and CDR2 SVGAGI. V was cut by 4 bases and J by 5 bases, with 10 bases left in between. CDR3 length: 13 residues. CDR3 sequence: CASSLVTGDTQYF. The CDR3 coding sequence is TGTGCCAGCAGTTTGGTTACGGGAGATACGCAGTATTTT.

This sequence joins TRBV5-1 and TRBJ1-5, with TRBD1 identical over 8 bases. V was clipped by 3 bases and J by 7 bases; unmatched bases: 15. Germline loops: CDR1 SGHRS, CDR2 YFSETQ. CDR3 length equals 17 residues. CDR3 amino acids: CASSYPSGQETSQPQHF. The CDR3 nucleotides read TGCGCCAGCAGCTACCCTTCGGGACAGGAAACGAGCCAGCCCCAGCATTTT.

This chain joins TRBV2 and TRBJ1-1; possible D gene TRBD1, 6 bases. Per germline, CDR1 SNHLY and CDR2 FYNNEI. Trimming left V 1 base short and J 4 bases short, with 10 bases between. This CDR3 is 14 amino acids long. In DNA form, the CDR3 reads TGTGCCAGCAGTGAAGAGGGGGGGTTCACTGAAGCTTTCTTT. As protein: CASSEEGGFTEAFF. Combining the CDR3 with reference TRBV2 and TRBJ1-1 gives the whole variable domain EPEVTQTPSHQVTQMGQEVILRCVPISNHLYFYWYRQILGQKVEFLVSFYNNEISEKSEIFDDQFSVERPDGSNFTLKIRSTKLEDSAMYFCASSEEGGFTEAFFGQGTRLTVV.

The rearrangement joins TRBV6-5 to TRBJ1-2, with 8 bases aligning to TRBD1. Germline loops: CDR1 MNHEY, CDR2 SVGAGI. Trimming took 3 bases from V and 7 from J; bases not matched to a gene: 7. This CDR3 has 14 amino acids. The CDR3 coding sequence is TGTGCCAGCAGTTATACAGGGGGTGCGCGTGGCTACACCTTC. This codes for CASSYTGGARGYTF.